These 17 T cell receptor beta chains share one sample of origin, sequenced in a study of cytomegalovirus exposure and HLA in healthy donors. Amplification used 60 Vbeta primers and 13 Jbeta primers. Assay: immunoSEQ multiplex PCR; the TCRdb copy retains only in-frame clones and omits some. This table has roughly 100,000 clones, around four fifths appearing once. Source material: PBMCs. The receptor source for this set is a woman between 35 and 50 years old in good health and CMV-seropositive.

This chain uses TRBV5-1 with TRBJ1-1; weak D call: TRBD1 (6 bases). The germline CDR1 and CDR2 sequences are SGHRS and YFSETQ. V dropped 5 bases and J dropped 2 bases, with 16 bases sitting between them. The CDR3 sequence is 15 residues long. The CDR3 here is CASSSDQGLNTEAFF. Here the CDR3 DNA reads TGCGCCAGCAGTTCGGACCAGGGGTTAAACACTGAAGCTTTCTTT.

This rearrangement joins TRBV4-1 to TRBJ1-2; D is undetermined. Germline lookup yields CDR1 MGHRA and CDR2 YSYEKL. The CDR3 totals 16 residues. Trimming removed 3 bases at V and 4 bases at J, with 18 bases between. The chain's CDR3 is CASSQGDGPTAYGYTF. For the CDR3, the DNA is TGCGCCAGCAGCCAGGGAGACGGACCGACCGCCTATGGCTACACCTTC.

The V and J genes are TRBV6-5 and TRBJ1-1, with TRBD1 matching over 7 bases. Trimming at V came to 2 bases and at J to 1 base, leaving 1 base not matched to a gene. Germline CDR1 MNHEY, CDR2 SVGAGI. The CDR3 covers 14 residues. The CDR3 sequence: CASSYGQENTEAFF. The CDR3 nucleotides read TGTGCCAGCAGTTACGGACAGGAGAACACTGAAGCTTTCTTT.

This clone was found a few times. The rearrangement links TRBV10-3 to TRBJ1-1; 8 nucleotides agree with TRBD1. V was pared by 6 bases and J by 4 bases, with 7 bases of the junction left unmatched. The germline gives CDR1 ENHRY, CDR2 SYGVKD. The CDR3 consists of 14 residues. CDR3 coding DNA: TGTGCCATCAGGGACAGGGCCGAGAGCACTGAAGCTTTCTTT. Translating it yields CAIRDRAESTEAFF.

The chain is built from TRBV4-1 and TRBJ2-1; TRBD2 aligns across 11 bases. J lost 3 bases, V lost 4 bases, and 8 bases had no gene match. This CDR3 region has 17 residues. The V gene's germline CDR1 is MGHRA and CDR2 YSYEKL. CDR3 in amino acids: CASSRLLAGEFYNEQFF. The DNA for the CDR3 is TGCGCCAGCAGCCGCCTACTAGCGGGAGAATTCTACAATGAGCAGTTCTTC.

The chain joins TRBV2 to TRBJ2-5; D is ambiguous. The CDR3 sequence is 14 residues long. The V gene lost 6 bases and the J gene lost 0 bases, with 11 bases spanning the gap. In germline, CDR1 is SNHLY, CDR2 FYNNEI. Written as DNA, the CDR3 is TGTGCCAGCAGCCAAAATGGGCACCAAGAGACCCAGTACTTC. It yields the protein CASSQNGHQETQYF.

The chain has TRBV10-3 and TRBJ1-5, with D perhaps TRBD1 (5 bases). CDR1 and CDR2 from the germline V gene are ENHRY and SYGVKD. V lost 0 bases and J lost 0, with 18 bases in between. The CDR3 loop spans 19 amino acids. The CDR3 protein is CAISESIFRDGSSNQPQHF. DNA for the CDR3: TGTGCCATCAGTGAGTCGATATTTAGGGACGGGAGTAGCAATCAGCCCCAGCATTTT.

The chain links TRBV28 to TRBJ2-3, with a possible D match to TRBD1 (5 bases). With 6 bases removed from V and 4 bases from J, the gap between germline ends came to 11 bases. The length of the CDR3 is 13 residues. The V gene's germline CDR1 is MDHEN and CDR2 SYDVKM. CDR3 bases: TGTGCCAGCAGGGGGCCACTTGCAGATACGCAGTATTTT. This translates into CASRGPLADTQYF. The variable domain in full, with the rest retrieved from reference TRBV28 and TRBJ2-3, is DVKVTQSSRYLVKRTGEKVFLECVQDMDHENMFWYRQDPGLGLRLIYFSYDVKMKEKGDIPEGYSVSREKKERFSLILESASTNQTSMYLCASRGPLADTQYFGPGTRLTVL.

The chain recombines TRBV7-8 with TRBJ2-7, with D possibly matching TRBD2 (6 bases). CDR1 is SGHVS, CDR2 FQNEAQ, per germline. V was pared by 4 bases and J by 0 bases, with 16 bases between. The CDR3 has 16 residues. In DNA form, the CDR3 reads TGTGCCAGCAGCTCTCGCGGACACGGGAGCTCCTACGAGCAGTACTTC. Translated, it gives CASSSRGHGSSYEQYF.

This clone was detected a few times. V usage is TRBV28 and J usage is TRBJ2-5, with 7 bases aligning to TRBD2. The CDR3 is made up of 18 amino acids. The junction had 18 bases not matched to a gene; V was cut back by 5 bases and J by 3 bases. The V gene's germline CDR1 is MDHEN and CDR2 SYDVKM. CDR3 in amino acids: CASSAGFFGGSSEETQYF. The CDR3 DNA reads as TGTGCCAGCAGTGCAGGGTTTTTTGGCGGGAGTTCGGAAGAGACCCAGTACTTC. Variable domain in full (rest from reference TRBV28 and TRBJ2-5): DVKVTQSSRYLVKRTGEKVFLECVQDMDHENMFWYRQDPGLGLRLIYFSYDVKMKEKGDIPEGYSVSREKKERFSLILESASTNQTSMYLCASSAGFFGGSSEETQYFGPGTRLLVL.

This clone was observed a few times. The CDR3 DNA is TGTGCCAGCAGCTTAGCCCTAGCGGGAGGAGGAGAGCAGTACTTC. Translated: CASSLALAGGGEQYF. The genes are TRBV7-9 and TRBJ2-7; 11 nucleotides agree with TRBD2. The CDR3 is 15 residues long. Per germline, CDR1 SEHNR and CDR2 FQNEAQ (reference sequence). V lost 0 bases and J lost 7; bases outside the gene matches: 5.

This clone is a singleton in its sample. This chain uses TRBV7-9 with TRBJ1-2, with D possibly matching TRBD1 (6 bases). The CDR3 totals 14 residues. Germline V gene lookup returns CDR1 SEHNR and CDR2 FQNEAQ (reference sequence). Trimming removed 1 base from V and 5 bases from J, with 11 bases in between. DNA for the CDR3: TGTGCCAGCAGCTTAGACAGGGCCGTGTATGGCTACACCTTC. Amino acids: CASSLDRAVYGYTF.

The J gene is TRBJ1-3, the V gene TRBV4-2; no clear D gene. V lost 4 bases and J 8 bases, leaving 9 bases between the germline ends. The CDR3 has 12 residues. Germline V gene lookup returns CDR1 LGHNA and CDR2 YNFKEQ. CDR3 DNA sequence: TGTGCCAGCAGCCCCTCCCGTGACACCATATATTTT. Translation gives CASSPSRDTIYF.

This chain joins TRBV6-6 and TRBJ2-5, with a tentative D call TRBD1 (5 bases). Germline V gives CDR1 MNHNY, CDR2 SVGAGI (reference sequence). Trimming took 2 bases from V and 3 from J, leaving 13 bases between them. This CDR3 has 15 residues. Written as DNA, the CDR3 is TGTGCCAGCAGTTACCAGTGGCAGGACAAAGAGACCCAGTACTTC. Residues: CASSYQWQDKETQYF.

The V call is TRBV5-1, the J call TRBJ1-4; a possible D gene is TRBD1 (5 bases). The CDR3 spans 18 residues. Trimming left V 4 bases short and J 0 bases short, with 19 bases between. Germline V gene sequence: CDR1 SGHRS, CDR2 YFSETQ. CDR3 sequence (DNA): TGCGCCAGCAGCCCCGCGGCAGGGTCGGGGGCAACTAATGAAAAACTGTTTTTT. As protein: CASSPAAGSGATNEKLFF.

The chain joins TRBV5-4 to TRBJ2-1, with 13 bases matching TRBD2. Unmatched junction bases numbered 2, after V lost 2 bases and J lost 3 bases. Germline V gene data show CDR1 as SGHNT and CDR2 as YYREEE (reference sequence). The CDR3 runs to 16 residues. The CDR3 sequence: CASSLGLAGDYNEQFF. CDR3 bases: TGTGCCAGCAGCTTAGGACTAGCGGGAGACTACAATGAGCAGTTCTTC.

This chain connects TRBV5-4 to TRBJ1-2; D not resolved. V shed 5 bases and J shed 6 bases, with 14 bases lying between them. The CDR3 runs to 13 residues. Germline CDR1 and CDR2: SGHNT and YYREEE (reference sequence). In nucleotides, the CDR3 is TGTGCCAGCAGTGTGCAGGCCTCGGATGGCTACACCTTC. This encodes CASSVQASDGYTF.